The next 19 T cell receptor beta chains were all read from a single sample in a study of blood T cell repertoires in COVID-19. Produced via immunoSEQ multiplex PCR; TCRdb's table is partial and in-frame only. The table includes approximately 210,000 clones, approximately 80% detected once. Sequencing input: PBMCs or T cells enriched from blood (not recorded which). The receptors originated from a middle-aged man who had recovered from COVID-19.

The chain links TRBV2 to TRBJ2-5; 8 nucleotides align to TRBD1. Losses at the gene ends were 6 bases for V and 2 bases for J; bases not matched to a gene: 2. Looked up from germline, CDR1 is SNHLY and CDR2 is FYNNEI. CDR3 length: 13 residues. CDR3 DNA: TGTGCCAGCAGCCGGACAGGGCAAGAGACCCAGTACTTC. This translates into CASSRTGQETQYF.

This chain links TRBV4-3 with TRBJ2-7; TRBD1 matches 8 bases. Germline-derived CDR1 and CDR2 are LGHNA and YSLEER. V was clipped by 2 bases and J by 0 bases; unmatched bases: 9. The CDR3 is 17 amino acids. CDR3 sequence reads: CASSQHSPGQVSYEQYV. Here the CDR3 DNA reads TGCGCCAGCAGCCAACACTCACCGGGACAGGTCTCCTACGAGCAGTACGTC.

The CDR3 coding sequence is TGTGCCAGTAACAGGGATGAGCAGTTCTTC. Translating it yields CASNRDEQFF. The gene calls are TRBV2 and TRBJ2-1; weak D call: TRBD1 (6 bases). Trimming shortened V by 9 bases and J by 8 bases, and 8 bases separated the two germline ends. The CDR3 length is 10 residues. Germline V gene data show CDR1 as SNHLY and CDR2 as FYNNEI.

This chain joins TRBV5-5 and TRBJ2-2, with 8 bases fitting TRBD2. The J segment lost 7 bases and the V segment lost 4 bases, leaving 12 bases of the junction unmatched. Germline lookup yields CDR1 SGHKS and CDR2 YYEKEE (reference sequence). The CDR3 covers 16 residues. As DNA, the CDR3 is TGTGCCAGCAGCCCCCGGCGGGAGGTCGGGGGCGGGGAGCTGTTTTTT. It yields the protein CASSPRREVGGGELFF.

The gene calls are TRBV13 and TRBJ1-1; D call uncertain. Germline CDR1 is PRHDT and CDR2 is FYEKMQ (reference sequence). The CDR3 has 12 residues. V dropped 4 bases and J dropped 3 bases, with 6 bases sitting between them. As DNA, the CDR3 is TGTGCCAGCAGCTGGGGAGACACTGAAGCTTTCTTT. Translation: CASSWGDTEAFF.

The V call is TRBV9, the J call TRBJ2-3, with 7 bases identical to TRBD2. The CDR3 consists of 15 residues. Germline loops: CDR1 SGDLS, CDR2 YYNGEE. V shed 3 bases, J shed 8 bases, and the junction held 12 bases outside the gene matches. The CDR3, as DNA: TGTGCCAGCAGCGCCCGCATGGGCGGGAGTGGTACGCAGTATTTT. Translation gives CASSARMGGSGTQYF. Supplemented by reference TRBV9 and TRBJ2-3, the full variable domain reads DSGVTQTPKHLITATGQRVTLRCSPRSGDLSVYWYQQSLDQGLQFLIQYYNGEERAKGNILERFSAQQFPDLHSELNLSSLELGDSALYFCASSARMGGSGTQYFGPGTRLTVL.

This chain connects TRBV30 to TRBJ1-1, with D tentatively TRBD1 (5 bases). CDR1 and CDR2 (germline): GTSNPN, SVGIG (reference sequence). The V end was cut by 0 bases, the J end by 12 bases, with 20 bases between. This CDR3 is built from 14 residues. In DNA, the CDR3 is TGTGCCTGGAGTGTCGAGGATACCGGGACTAAAACTTTCTTT. Its protein is CAWSVEDTGTKTFF.

The table lists this clone with a count of one. This rearrangement joins TRBV6-1 to TRBJ2-4; D not certain. This CDR3 is 13 amino acids long. V lost 3 bases to trimming and J lost 6 bases, with 9 bases between them. Germline loops: CDR1 MNHNS, CDR2 SASEGT. The CDR3 nucleotides read TGTGCCAGCAGTGAGCGTGTTGCAAACATTCAGTACTTC. It translates to CASSERVANIQYF.

V usage is TRBV19 and J usage is TRBJ2-1; TRBD2 agrees at 13 bases. The V gene end was trimmed by 3 bases and the J gene end by 7 bases; junction bases not matched to a gene: 9. The CDR3 totals 17 residues. From germline, CDR1 is LNHDA and CDR2 SQIVND (reference sequence). The CDR3, as DNA: TGTGCCAGTAGTATCCTTACTAGCGGGAGGGCAGGAAATGAGCAGTTCTTC. This gives the protein CASSILTSGRAGNEQFF.

For the CDR3, the DNA is TGTGCCAGCAGTGAAACAACAGGGCGGAAAGGGCAGTATTTT. Translation gives CASSETTGRKGQYF. This chain connects TRBV25-1 to TRBJ2-3; TRBD1 might be the D (6 bases). Trimming took off 2 bases at V and 11 bases at J, with 17 bases between the two ends. Germline V gives CDR1 MGHDK, CDR2 SYGVNS. This CDR3 is 14 amino acids long.

This chain joins TRBV7-2 and TRBJ2-7; TRBD2 matches at 11 bases. Germline V gene lookup returns CDR1 SGHTA and CDR2 FQGNSA. The CDR3 runs to 15 residues. With V trimmed by 5 bases and J by 4 bases, 7 bases remained unmatched. The CDR3: CASSPRTSGPYEQYF. CDR3 sequence (DNA): TGTGCCAGCAGCCCCCGGACTAGCGGGCCTTACGAGCAGTACTTC.

The chain joins TRBV19 to TRBJ2-1; the match to TRBD1 covers 9 bases. With V trimmed by 8 bases and J by 4 bases, 9 bases remained unmatched. The CDR3 is 15 amino acids. Germline loops: CDR1 LNHDA, CDR2 SQIVND (reference sequence). CDR3 residues: CASQHRGLLYNEQFF. CDR3 coding DNA: TGTGCCAGTCAACACAGGGGGCTACTTTACAATGAGCAGTTCTTC. The whole variable domain, filled in from reference TRBV19 and TRBJ2-1, reads DGGITQSPKYLFRKEGQNVTLSCEQNLNHDAMYWYRQDPGQGLRLIYYSQIVNDFQKGDIAEGYSVSREKKESFPLTVTSAQKNPTAFYLCASQHRGLLYNEQFFGPGTRLTVL.

With regard to this clone: Compared with germline, one end of the junction differs, possibly owing to a read error. Other DNA variants within this sample encode the same CDR3. The V call is TRBV6-5, the J call TRBJ1-1, with TRBD1 as a possible D gene (5 bases). Germline lookup yields CDR1 MNHEY and CDR2 SVGAGI. The CDR3 loop spans 15 amino acids. The CDR3 loop reads CASSYSRTGDTEAFF. The CDR3 bases are TGTGCAAGCAGTTACTCCCGTACAGGAGACACTGAAGCTTTCTTT.

The chain employs TRBV7-2 and TRBJ2-4, with D perhaps TRBD1 (6 bases). Per germline, CDR1 SGHTA and CDR2 FQGNSA. This CDR3 region has 15 residues. The V end was cut by 5 bases, the J end by 2 bases, with 13 bases between. The CDR3 coding sequence is TGTGCCAGCAGCGTCAGGGGTCCCACCAAAAACATTCAGTACTTC. The encoded protein is CASSVRGPTKNIQYF.

The chain uses TRBV5-1 and TRBJ2-5; possible D gene TRBD2, 5 bases. The CDR3 spans 13 residues. V shed 2 bases and J shed 2 bases, with 7 bases lying between them. CDR1 is SGHRS, CDR2 YFSETQ, per germline. CDR3 in DNA: TGCGCCAGCAGCTTAAGCGGACAAGAGACCCAGTACTTC. Protein sequence: CASSLSGQETQYF.

This clone appeared a single time. This rearrangement joins TRBV10-3 to TRBJ2-3, with 7 bases aligning to TRBD2. With V trimmed by 3 bases and J by 3 bases, 9 bases remained unmatched. Per the germline V gene, CDR1 is ENHRY and CDR2 is SYGVKD. This CDR3 has 16 amino acids. This CDR3 is CAISEMGGRDTDTQYF. CDR3 sequence (DNA): TGTGCCATCAGTGAAATGGGGGGGAGGGATACAGATACGCAGTATTTT.

The V call is TRBV5-1, the J call TRBJ1-2, with 9 bases lining up with TRBD1. This CDR3 has 16 amino acids. With 0 bases clipped from V and 7 bases from J, the junction kept 10 bases outside the gene matches. CDR1 and CDR2 from the germline V gene are SGHRS and YFSETQ. The CDR3 DNA is TGCGCCAGCAGCTTGGAGATACTGGGACAGGGCCTTGGCTACACCTTC. It encodes CASSLEILGQGLGYTF.

The chain joins TRBV6-2 or TRBV6-3 to TRBJ2-3; TRBD2 aligns across 8 bases. The CDR3 loop spans 18 amino acids. Trimming at V came to 6 bases and at J to 4 bases, leaving 18 bases not matched to a gene. Germline loops: CDR1 MNHEY, CDR2 SVGEGT. The CDR3 nucleotides read TGTGCCAGCAGCCCTTACGAGGTAGCGGGAAGAGGTGCAGATACGCAGTATTTT. Protein: CASSPYEVAGRGADTQYF.

J is TRBJ2-6 and V is TRBV15; tentatively, D is TRBD1 (5 bases). Trimming removed 3 bases at V and 0 bases at J, with 15 bases between. CDR3 length equals 18 residues. Germline CDR1 reads LNHNV; CDR2 reads YYDKDF (reference sequence). As DNA, the CDR3 is TGTGCCACCAGCAGCCCCAGGGAAGGCTACTCTGGGGCCAACGTCCTGACTTTC. Its translation: CATSSPREGYSGANVLTF.